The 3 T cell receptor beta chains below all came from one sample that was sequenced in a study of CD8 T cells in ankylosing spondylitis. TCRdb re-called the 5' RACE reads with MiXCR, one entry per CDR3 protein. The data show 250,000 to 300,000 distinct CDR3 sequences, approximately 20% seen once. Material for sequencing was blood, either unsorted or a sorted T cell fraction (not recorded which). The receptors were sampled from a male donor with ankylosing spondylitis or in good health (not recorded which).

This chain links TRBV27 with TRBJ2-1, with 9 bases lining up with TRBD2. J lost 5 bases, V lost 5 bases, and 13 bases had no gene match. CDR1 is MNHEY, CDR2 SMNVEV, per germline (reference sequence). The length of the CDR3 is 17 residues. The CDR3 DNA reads TGTGCCAGCAGTCCCCTAGCGGGAAGGCAGCCGAACAATGAGCAGTTCTTC. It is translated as CASSPLAGRQPNNEQFF.

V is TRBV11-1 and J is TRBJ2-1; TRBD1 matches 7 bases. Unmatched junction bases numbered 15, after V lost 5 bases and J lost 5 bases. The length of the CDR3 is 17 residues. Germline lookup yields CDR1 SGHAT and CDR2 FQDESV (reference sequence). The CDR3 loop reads CASSPINRGNLDNEQFF. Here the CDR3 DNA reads TGTGCCAGCAGCCCAATCAACAGGGGCAATTTGGACAATGAGCAGTTCTTC.

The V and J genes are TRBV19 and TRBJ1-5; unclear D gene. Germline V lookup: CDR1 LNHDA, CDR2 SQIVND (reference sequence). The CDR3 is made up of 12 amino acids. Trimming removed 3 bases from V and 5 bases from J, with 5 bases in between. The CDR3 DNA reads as TGTGCCAGTAGTATGCCCGATCAGCCCCAGCATTTT. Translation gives CASSMPDQPQHF.